This TCR beta chain emerged from a study of blood T cell repertoires in COVID-19 (dated by TCRdb to the early 2020s). Study-wide context: The collaborator samples originated in the United States, Italy and Spain and spanned the acute and convalescent phases of COVID-19. The dataset comprised deeply sampled blood TCRbeta repertoires from subjects exposed to, actively infected with, or recovered from COVID-19. The repertoires were released in a freely available public database meant as a resource for research on the immune response to SARS-CoV-2. The prospective study material was composed of cDNA or gDNA derived from T cells, B-cell-depleted T cells, or PBMCs. Where HLA class I and class II types were available, the types were taken from metadata supplied by the sample provider, not from assay-based typing. Samples were obtained from the ongoing ImmuneRACE study (first 160 participants) and from about 1,300 subjects provided by 6 global collaborators. The sample metadata nearly always contained a de-identified subject ID, COVID-19 status, age in years and sex.

This clone has just one count. Its antigen is currently not known. Per-nucleotide qualities are absent, and no much larger clonotype sits a single base away. What the study reported, not specific to this receptor: The amount of clinical and demographic metadata varied by source and participant and was provided uncurated.

There are 16 amino acids in the CDR3, from cysteine to phenylalanine inclusive. Just the 48-base CDR3 DNA is kept, in frame starting at base 1. Taken from the germline V gene, the CDR1 and CDR2 loops are ENHRY and SYGVKD. Trimming takes 5 bases off V and 8 bases off J; junction bases not matched to a gene: 11. The collaborating institutions used their own protocols to collect whole blood in K2EDTA tubes. For TCRbeta analysis, collaborators shipped samples in one of three forms: frozen whole blood, isolated PBMCs, or DNA extracted from either of those sample types. TCRbeta CDR3 regions were amplified from genomic DNA using the immunoSEQ Assay, a bias-controlled multiplex PCR. The paper's processing steps were these. Within the assay, amplification of reference gene primers was used to estimate how many nucleated cells each sample contained. To quantify the absolute abundance of each unique TCRbeta CDR3 rearrangement, sequence reads were collapsed and filtered. For each sample, productive Simpson clonality was calculated as the square root of Simpson's diversity index across productive rearrangements. What TCRdb holds here is the immuneACCESS table cut down to in-frame rearrangements. Part of the clones is not present; checked against another copy, under half of the missing clones reflect an unresolved V gene, and the others are unexplained. Clonal size and the V and J genes are those of that table, whereas D and trimming came from the DNA. This sample comprises about 37,000 clones, around 90% of them detected only once. The ten biggest clones cover 5% to 7% of the sample.

The sequencing sample was made of peripheral blood. The clonotype originates from a human donor in a cohort sampled during active COVID-19. The chain is encoded by TRBV10-3 joined to TRBJ1-4; 10 bases in the junction line up with TRBD1. CDR3 reads: CAISPRDRGSGEKLFF. In nucleotide form, the sequence is TGTGCCATCAGTCCCCGGGACAGGGGCTCGGGGGAAAAACTGTTTTTT.